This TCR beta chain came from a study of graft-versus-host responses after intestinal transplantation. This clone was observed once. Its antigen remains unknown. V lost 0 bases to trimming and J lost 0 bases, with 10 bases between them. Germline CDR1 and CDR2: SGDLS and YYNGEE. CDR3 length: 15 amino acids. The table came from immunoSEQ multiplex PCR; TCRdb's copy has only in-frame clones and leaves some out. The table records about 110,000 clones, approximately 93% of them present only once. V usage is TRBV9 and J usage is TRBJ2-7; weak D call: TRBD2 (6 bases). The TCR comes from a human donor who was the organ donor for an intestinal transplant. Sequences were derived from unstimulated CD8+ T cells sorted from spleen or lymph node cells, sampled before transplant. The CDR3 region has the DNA TGTGCCAGCAGCGTAGGAGACGGGAGCTCCTACGAGCAGTACTTC. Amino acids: CASSVGDGSSYEQYF.